This T cell receptor beta chain was obtained from a study of blood T cells in healthy people across ages. Study results and caveats: Possibly, changes in expanded clonotypes were confounded because donor CMV status was unknown. Unsorted PBMC material precluded a definitive naive versus antigen-experienced comparison.

Total RNA was isolated from each sample in quantities of at least 6 micrograms. It was with a sample-barcoded 5' primer and a J-beta primer mix that a second PCR of about 6 to 11 cycles was run. Each cDNA molecule, via a template-switch adaptor with 12 random nucleotides, was tagged. TCRdb reprocessed the 5' RACE reads via MiXCR and lists one record per CDR3 protein. The sample has some 900,000 distinct CDR3 sequences, 45% to 50% seen once. This clonotype was observed a few times. Its matching antigen is unknown. The clonotype comes from a man younger than 45 in good health. The sequencing sample was made of blood.

The DNA of the CDR3 is TGTGCCAGCAGTTCGGCAGTGAGCAATCAGCCCCAGCATTTT. Its translation: CASSSAVSNQPQHF. The chain couples TRBV6-5 to TRBJ1-5, with D unclear. The CDR3 is 14 residues long. V was clipped by 4 bases and J by 1 base, with 8 bases between them. Germline assignment: CDR1 MNHEY and CDR2 SVGAGI.